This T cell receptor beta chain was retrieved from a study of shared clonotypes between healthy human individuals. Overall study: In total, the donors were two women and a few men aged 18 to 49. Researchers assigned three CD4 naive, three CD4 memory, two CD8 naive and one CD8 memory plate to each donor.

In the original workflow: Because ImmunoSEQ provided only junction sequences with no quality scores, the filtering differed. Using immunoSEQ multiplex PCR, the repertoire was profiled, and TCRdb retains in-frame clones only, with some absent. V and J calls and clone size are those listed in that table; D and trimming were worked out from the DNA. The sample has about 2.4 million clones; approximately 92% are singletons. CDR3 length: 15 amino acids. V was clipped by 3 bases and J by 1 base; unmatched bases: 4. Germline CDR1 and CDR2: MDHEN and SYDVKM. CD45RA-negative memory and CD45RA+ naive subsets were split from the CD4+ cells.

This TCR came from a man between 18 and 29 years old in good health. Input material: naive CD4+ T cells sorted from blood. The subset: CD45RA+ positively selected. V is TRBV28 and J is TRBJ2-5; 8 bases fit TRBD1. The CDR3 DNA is TGTGCCAGCAGTTTGGGGGACAGGTCCCAAGAGACCCAGTACTTC. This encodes CASSLGDRSQETQYF. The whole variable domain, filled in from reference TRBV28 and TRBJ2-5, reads DVKVTQSSRYLVKRTGEKVFLECVQDMDHENMFWYRQDPGLGLRLIYFSYDVKMKEKGDIPEGYSVSREKKERFSLILESASTNQTSMYLCASSLGDRSQETQYFGPGTRLLVL.